This is a list of T cell receptor beta chains from one sample in a study of T cell responses to AZD1222 COVID-19 vaccine. Method: immunoSEQ multiplex PCR; TCRdb's copy keeps in-frame clones and lacks some. This sample has 150,000 to 180,000 clones, with approximately 90% found just once. The material was peripheral blood, obtained on day 0 of AZD1222 vaccination. The receptors shown here come from an adult in good health. CDR3s include the opening cysteine and the closing phenylalanine or tryptophan. Each record gives: D gene, V gene, clone size, J gene, CDR3 DNA, CDR3 protein. A D gene is named only where the DNA matches it firmly. Only some rows state a clone size, as once, few, many or a class for expanded clones.

>TRBD1|TRBV18|-|TRBJ1-2
TGTGCCAGCTCAAGTACAGGGGGCGACTATGGCTACACCTTC
CASSSTGGDYGYTF
>-|TRBV5-5|-|TRBJ2-1
TGTGCCAGCAGCCAGGGGGGTTCCTACAATGAGCAGTTCTTC
CASSQGGSYNEQFF
>-|TRBV4-2|-|TRBJ1-1
TGTGCCAGCAGCCCCGTCAGAGATACTGAAGCTTTCTTT
CASSPVRDTEAFF
>-|TRBV18|-|TRBJ1-1
TGTGCCAGCTCACCAGCGGGGCCACAGGAAACTTTCTTT
CASSPAGPQETFF
>-|TRBV5-1|-|TRBJ2-7
TGCGCCAGCAGCTTGGAGCTCATTTTGACGGGATCCTACGAGCAGTACTTC
CASSLELILTGSYEQYF
>TRBD2|TRBV6-2/TRBV6-3|-|TRBJ2-2
TGTGCCAGCAGTGGACTAGCGGGAGGGGCCGGGGAGCTGTTTTTT
CASSGLAGGAGELFF
>-|TRBV18|-|TRBJ1-2
TGTGCCAGCTCACCGCCGTTTGGGGCAGGGGTTGGTGACTATGGCTACACCTTC
CASSPPFGAGVGDYGYTF
>-|TRBV7-2|-|TRBJ2-7
TGTGCCAGCAGCTTCCGCGCCTCCTACGAGCAGTACTTC
CASSFRASYEQYF
>-|TRBV10-1|-|TRBJ2-5
TGCGCCAGCAGTGAGCTTCGACTCGCCCATCAGTTTGGGACCCAGTACTTC
CASSELRLAHQFGTQYF
>-|TRBV5-1|-|TRBJ2-7
TGCGCCAGCAGCTCGGACAGTCTATCCTACGAGCAGTACTTC
CASSSDSLSYEQYF
>-|TRBV3-1/TRBV3-2|-|TRBJ1-5
TGTGCCAGCAGCCAAGCTGGAGAGACGTTGAACTCCAATCAGCCCCAGCATTTT
CASSQAGETLNSNQPQHF
>-|TRBV5-4|-|TRBJ1-2
TGTGCCAGCAGCTTTGTAACAGCCAACTATGGCTACACCTTC
CASSFVTANYGYTF
>TRBD2|TRBV18|once|TRBJ2-1
TGTGCCAGCTCACCGCTGCGGGAGGGACTTAATGAGCAGTTCTTC
CASSPLREGLNEQFF
>-|TRBV7-9|-|TRBJ2-7
TGTGCCAGCAGCTTAGCGGGGGATCTCTACGAGCAGTACTTC
CASSLAGDLYEQYF
>TRBD1|TRBV4-1|-|TRBJ2-1
TGCGCCAGCAGCCTTACCGGGACAGGGTTCGATGAGCAGTTCTTC
CASSLTGTGFDEQFF
>-|TRBV15|-|TRBJ2-1
TGTGCCACCAGCAGAGACAGGGGCGATTCGTTGGTCGACAATGAGCAGTTCTTC
CATSRDRGDSLVDNEQFF
>-|TRBV5-1|-|TRBJ2-5
TGCGCCAGCAGCTTGGTTGGGGGCCCGGAGACCCAGTACTTC
CASSLVGGPETQYF
>-|TRBV19|-|TRBJ2-7
TGTGCCAGTAGTTCCCCGCACATAAACTACGAGCAGTACTTC
CASSSPHINYEQYF
>-|TRBV7-8|-|TRBJ2-7
TGTGCCAGCAGCTTAGCTGGGCAGGTATTAACCTACGAGCAGTACTTC
CASSLAGQVLTYEQYF
>-|TRBV7-9|-|TRBJ1-1
TGTGCCAGCAGCTCCCGATCCCCTGAAGCTTTCTTT
CASSSRSPEAFF
>-|TRBV4-1|-|TRBJ2-7
TGCGCCAGCAGCCAAGATTTGGACGAGCAGTACTTC
CASSQDLDEQYF
>TRBD2|TRBV27|-|TRBJ2-7
TGTGCCAGCAGTTTGAGCGGGAGCTCATTCAACGAGCAGTACTTC
CASSLSGSSFNEQYF
>-|TRBV9|-|TRBJ2-1
TGTGCCAGCAGCGTAGAGCCAAGACCGGCCTACAATGAGCAGTTCTTC
CASSVEPRPAYNEQFF
>-|TRBV10-3|-|TRBJ1-1
TGTGCCATCAGTGAGTCCGGGGTGGGCGATGAAGCTTTCTTT
CAISESGVGDEAFF
>-|TRBV7-6|-|TRBJ2-1
TGTGCCAGCAGCTGGACCGCTTCCTACAATGAGCAGTTCTTC
CASSWTASYNEQFF
>-|TRBV18|once|TRBJ2-5
TGTGCCAGCTCACCATACACCTCCCAAGAGACCCAGTACTTC
CASSPYTSQETQYF
>-|TRBV9|once|TRBJ2-7
TGTGCCAGCAGCCCATACACGGGTCAGGGACTGGAGCAGTACTTC
CASSPYTGQGLEQYF
>TRBD1|TRBV7-8|-|TRBJ1-4
TGTGCCAGCAGCAGCCGGGACAGGGGCGAAAAACTGTTTTTT
CASSSRDRGEKLFF
>TRBD2|TRBV7-9|-|TRBJ2-2
TGTGCCAGCAGCTCAGGACTAGCGGGATACACCGGGGAGCTGTTTTTT
CASSSGLAGYTGELFF
>-|TRBV5-6|-|TRBJ2-7
TGTGCCAGCAGCTTGTTCGGTGAATCCTACGAGCAGTACTTC
CASSLFGESYEQYF
>TRBD1|TRBV6-5|-|TRBJ2-1
TGTGCCAGCAGTTACTCGACCGGGGACAGTTACAATGAGCAGTTCTTC
CASSYSTGDSYNEQFF
>TRBD1|TRBV30|once|TRBJ1-1
TGTGCCTGGATCCCCGGGACAGGGCAGGTTGAAGCTTTCTTT
CAWIPGTGQVEAFF
>-|TRBV27|once|TRBJ2-1
TGTGCCAGCAGTTTTACGCGAGCCTCTGCTGGAGAGCAGTTCTTC
CASSFTRASAGEQFF
>TRBD2|TRBV4-1|-|TRBJ2-1
TGCGCCAGCAGCCAAGTACCTAGCGGAACCTACAATGAGCAGTTCTTC
CASSQVPSGTYNEQFF
>-|TRBV3-1/TRBV3-2|-|TRBJ2-1
TGTGCCAGCAGCCATTACGGGGGCAATGAGCAGTTCTTC
CASSHYGGNEQFF
>-|TRBV7-9|-|TRBJ1-5
TGTGCCAGCAGCTTAGGGGGGGATCAGCCCCAGCATTTT
CASSLGGDQPQHF
>-|TRBV7-2|-|TRBJ2-1
TGTGCCAGCAGCTTAACTGGATACAATGAGCAGTTCTTC
CASSLTGYNEQFF
>-|TRBV2|-|TRBJ1-2
TGTGCCAGCAGTGAAGGGGCAGGGGAACCCGTTGACTATGGCTACACCTTC
CASSEGAGEPVDYGYTF
>-|TRBV6-5|-|TRBJ2-7
TGTGCCAGCAGTCCAGGGGATCGCCACTACGAGCAGTACTTC
CASSPGDRHYEQYF
>TRBD2|TRBV7-2|few|TRBJ2-7
TGTGCCAGCAGACAATACCGGACTAGCGGGATGGATGAGCAGTACTTC
CASRQYRTSGMDEQYF
>TRBD1|TRBV28|-|TRBJ2-2
TGTGCCAGCAGACTTGGACAGGGGGCGATCGGGGAGCTGTTTTTT
CASRLGQGAIGELFF
>-|TRBV2|-|TRBJ1-2
TGTGCCAGCAGTTTCGCTCCCAGTAACTATGGCTACACCTTC
CASSFAPSNYGYTF
>-|TRBV20-1|-|TRBJ1-2
TGCAGTGCTAGAGATACAATGGGCTACACCTTC
CSARDTMGYTF